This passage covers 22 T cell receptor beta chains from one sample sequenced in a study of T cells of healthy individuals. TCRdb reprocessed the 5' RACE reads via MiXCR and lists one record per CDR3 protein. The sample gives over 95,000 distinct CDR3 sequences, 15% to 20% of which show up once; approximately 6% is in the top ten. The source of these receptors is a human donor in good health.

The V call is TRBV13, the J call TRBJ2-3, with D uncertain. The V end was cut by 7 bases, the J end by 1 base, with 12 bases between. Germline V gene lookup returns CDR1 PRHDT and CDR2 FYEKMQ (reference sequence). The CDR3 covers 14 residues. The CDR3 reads CASKSGWGTDTQYF. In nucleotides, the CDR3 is TGTGCCAGCAAATCAGGATGGGGCACAGATACGCAGTATTTT.

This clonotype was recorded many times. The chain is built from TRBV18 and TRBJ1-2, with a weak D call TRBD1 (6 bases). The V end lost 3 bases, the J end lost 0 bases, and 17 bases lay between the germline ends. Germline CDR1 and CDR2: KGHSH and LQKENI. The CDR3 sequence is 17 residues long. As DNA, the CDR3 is TGTGCCAGCTCACCCCGGTATGAGGGGACATCTAACTATGGCTACACCTTC. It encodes CASSPRYEGTSNYGYTF.

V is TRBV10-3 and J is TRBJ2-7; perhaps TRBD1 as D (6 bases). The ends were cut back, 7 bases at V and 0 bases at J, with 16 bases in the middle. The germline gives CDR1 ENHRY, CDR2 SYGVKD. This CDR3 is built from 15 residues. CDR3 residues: CAIMSADRSSYEQYF. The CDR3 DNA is TGTGCCATCATGAGCGCGGACAGATCCTCCTACGAGCAGTACTTC.

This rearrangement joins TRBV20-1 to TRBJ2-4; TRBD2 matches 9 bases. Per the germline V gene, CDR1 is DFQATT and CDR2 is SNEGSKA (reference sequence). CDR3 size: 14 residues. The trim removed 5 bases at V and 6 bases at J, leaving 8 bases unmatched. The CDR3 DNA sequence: TGCAGTGCTCCTTCAGGAGCGGGAGGAAACATTCAGTACTTC. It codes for CSAPSGAGGNIQYF.

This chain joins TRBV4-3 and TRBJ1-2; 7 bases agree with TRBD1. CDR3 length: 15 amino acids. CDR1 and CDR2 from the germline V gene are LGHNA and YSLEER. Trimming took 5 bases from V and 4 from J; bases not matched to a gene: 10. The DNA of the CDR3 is TGCGCCAGCAGCAAAAGACAGGGAAGGAGCTATGGCTACACCTTC. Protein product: CASSKRQGRSYGYTF.

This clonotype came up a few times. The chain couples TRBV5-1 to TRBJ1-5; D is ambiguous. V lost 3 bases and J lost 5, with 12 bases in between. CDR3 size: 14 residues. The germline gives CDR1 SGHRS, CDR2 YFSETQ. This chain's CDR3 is CASSYGPRDQPQHF. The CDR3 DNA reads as TGCGCCAGCAGCTATGGGCCTAGAGATCAGCCCCAGCATTTT.

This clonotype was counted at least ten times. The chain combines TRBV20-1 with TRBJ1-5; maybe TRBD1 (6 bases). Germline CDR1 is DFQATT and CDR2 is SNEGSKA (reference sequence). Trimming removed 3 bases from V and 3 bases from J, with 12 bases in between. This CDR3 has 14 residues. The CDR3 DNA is TGCAGTGCTAGGGGCAGGGGCCTCAATCAGCCCCAGCATTTT. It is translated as CSARGRGLNQPQHF.

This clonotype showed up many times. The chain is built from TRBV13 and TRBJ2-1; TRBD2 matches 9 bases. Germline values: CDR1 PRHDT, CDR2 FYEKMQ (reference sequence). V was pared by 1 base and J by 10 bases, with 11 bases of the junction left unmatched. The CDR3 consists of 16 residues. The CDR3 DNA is TGTGCCAGCAGCTTAGAGGCTGCGGGGGGGCCTTTAGAGCAGTTCTTC. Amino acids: CASSLEAAGGPLEQFF.

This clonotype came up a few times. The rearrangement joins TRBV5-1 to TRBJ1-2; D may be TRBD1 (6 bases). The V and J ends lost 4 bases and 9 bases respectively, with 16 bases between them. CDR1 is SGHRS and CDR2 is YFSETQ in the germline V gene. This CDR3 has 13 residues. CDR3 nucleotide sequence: TGCGCCAGCAGCCTCAGTGAACAGGGCCGCTACACCTTC. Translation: CASSLSEQGRYTF. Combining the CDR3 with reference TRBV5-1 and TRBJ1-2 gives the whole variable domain KAGVTQTPRYLIKTRGQQVTLSCSPISGHRSVSWYQQTPGQGLQFLFEYFSETQRNKGNFPGRFSGRQFSNSRSEMNVSTLELGDSALYLCASSLSEQGRYTFGSGTRLTVV.

The CDR3 DNA reads TGTGCCAGCAAGGTTTCCGATCAGCCCCAGCATTTT. Protein: CASKVSDQPQHF. The chain combines TRBV28 with TRBJ1-5; the D is unclear. The germline V gene has CDR1 MDHEN and CDR2 SYDVKM. V was pared by 7 bases and J by 5 bases, with 9 bases between. The CDR3 totals 12 residues.

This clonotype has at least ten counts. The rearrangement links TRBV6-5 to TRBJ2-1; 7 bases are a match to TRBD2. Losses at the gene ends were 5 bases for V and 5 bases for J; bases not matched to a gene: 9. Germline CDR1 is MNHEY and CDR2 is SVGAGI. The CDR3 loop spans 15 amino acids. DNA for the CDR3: TGTGCCAGCAGTGGTGGACTAGAGAAGCACAATGAGCAGTTCTTC. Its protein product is CASSGGLEKHNEQFF.

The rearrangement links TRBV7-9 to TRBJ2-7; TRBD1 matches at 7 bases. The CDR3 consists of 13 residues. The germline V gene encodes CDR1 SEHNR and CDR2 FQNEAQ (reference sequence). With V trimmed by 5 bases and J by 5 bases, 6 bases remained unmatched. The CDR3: CASSPTGENEQYF. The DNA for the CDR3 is TGTGCCAGCAGCCCCACAGGGGAGAACGAGCAGTACTTC. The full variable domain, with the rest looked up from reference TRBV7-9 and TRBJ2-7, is DTGVSQNPRHKITKRGQNVTFRCDPISEHNRLYWYRQTLGQGPEFLTYFQNEAQLEKSRLLSDRFSAERPKGSFSTLEIQRTEQGDSAMYLCASSPTGENEQYFGPGTRLTVT.

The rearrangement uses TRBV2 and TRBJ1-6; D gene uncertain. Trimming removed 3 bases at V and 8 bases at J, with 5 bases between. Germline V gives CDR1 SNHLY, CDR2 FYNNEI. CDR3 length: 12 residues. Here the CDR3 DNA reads TGTGCCAGCAGTGACAGTTATTCACCCCTCCACTTT. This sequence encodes CASSDSYSPLHF.

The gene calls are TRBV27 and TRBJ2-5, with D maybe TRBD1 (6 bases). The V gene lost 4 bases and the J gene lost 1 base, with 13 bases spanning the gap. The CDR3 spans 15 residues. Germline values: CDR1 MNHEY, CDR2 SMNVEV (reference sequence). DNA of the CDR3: TGTGCCAGCAGTTCAGGGACAACCCTCCAAGAGACCCAGTACTTC. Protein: CASSSGTTLQETQYF.

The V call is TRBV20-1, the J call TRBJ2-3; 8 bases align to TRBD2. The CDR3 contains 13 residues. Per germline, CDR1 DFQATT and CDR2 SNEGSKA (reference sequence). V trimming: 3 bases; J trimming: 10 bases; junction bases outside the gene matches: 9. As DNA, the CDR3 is TGCAGTGCTAGTTCCTGGACTAGCTTATCGCAGTATTTT. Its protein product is CSASSWTSLSQYF.

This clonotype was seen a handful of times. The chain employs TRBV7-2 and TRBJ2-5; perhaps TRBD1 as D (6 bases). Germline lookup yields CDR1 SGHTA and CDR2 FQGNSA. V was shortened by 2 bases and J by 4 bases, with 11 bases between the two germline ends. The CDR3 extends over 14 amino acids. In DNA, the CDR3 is TGTGCCAGCAGCTTATATGGGGGCCCAGAGACCCAGTACTTC. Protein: CASSLYGGPETQYF.

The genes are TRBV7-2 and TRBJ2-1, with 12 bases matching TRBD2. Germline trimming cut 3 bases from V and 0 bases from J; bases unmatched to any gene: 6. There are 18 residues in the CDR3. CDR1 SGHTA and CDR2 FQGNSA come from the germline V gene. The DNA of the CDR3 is TGTGCCAGCAGCTTGACTAGCGGGGGCAGGGGCTCCTACAATGAGCAGTTCTTC. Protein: CASSLTSGGRGSYNEQFF.

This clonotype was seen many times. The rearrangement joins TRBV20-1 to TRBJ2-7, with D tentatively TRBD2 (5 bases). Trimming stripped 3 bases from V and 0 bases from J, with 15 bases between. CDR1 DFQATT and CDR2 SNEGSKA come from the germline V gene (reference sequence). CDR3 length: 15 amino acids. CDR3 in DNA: TGCAGTGCTAGTGGACTCGAGCGGTTCTCCTACGAGCAGTACTTC. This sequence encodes CSASGLERFSYEQYF.

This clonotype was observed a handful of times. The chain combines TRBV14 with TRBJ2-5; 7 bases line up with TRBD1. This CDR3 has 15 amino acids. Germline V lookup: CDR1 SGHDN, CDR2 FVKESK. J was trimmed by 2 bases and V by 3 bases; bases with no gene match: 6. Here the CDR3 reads CASSHGTAIQETQYF. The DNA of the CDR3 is TGTGCCAGCAGCCACGGGACAGCCATACAAGAGACCCAGTACTTC.

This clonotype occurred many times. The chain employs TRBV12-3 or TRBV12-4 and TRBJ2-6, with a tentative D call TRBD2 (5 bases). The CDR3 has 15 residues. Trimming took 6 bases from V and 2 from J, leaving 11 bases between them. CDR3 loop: CASSLGATGANVLTF. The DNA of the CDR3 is TGTGCCAGCAGCTTGGGAGCGACTGGGGCCAACGTCCTGACTTTC.

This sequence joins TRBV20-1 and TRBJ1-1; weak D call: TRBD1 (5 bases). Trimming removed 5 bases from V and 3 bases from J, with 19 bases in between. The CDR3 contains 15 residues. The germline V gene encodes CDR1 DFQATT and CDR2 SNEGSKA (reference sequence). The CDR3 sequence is CSARLFGAGDTEAFF. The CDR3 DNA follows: TGCAGTGCTCGCCTATTTGGGGCTGGGGACACTGAAGCTTTCTTT.

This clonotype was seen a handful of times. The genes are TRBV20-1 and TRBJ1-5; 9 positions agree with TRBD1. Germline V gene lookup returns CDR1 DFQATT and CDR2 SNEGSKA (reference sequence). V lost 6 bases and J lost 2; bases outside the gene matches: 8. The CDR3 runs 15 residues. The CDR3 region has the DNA TGCAGTGCAAGGGGGGGACAGGGAGGCAATCAGCCCCAGCATTTT. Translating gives CSARGGQGGNQPQHF.